Presented here are 17 T cell receptor beta chains from one specimen sequenced in a study of T cells in Graves' hyperthyroidism and ophthalmopathy. Amplified regions were TCR beta CDR3 sequences from RNA transcripts. The HTBI primer set drove a first-round RT-PCR of the TCR CDR3. TCRdb redid the calling of the multiplex PCR reads with MiXCR, one entry per CDR3 protein. The table includes 300,000 to 450,000 distinct CDR3 sequences, more than 12% detected once. Sequencing was carried out using blood. The receptors derive from a woman aged 30 to 39 with Graves' ophthalmopathy.

At least ten counts were recorded for this clonotype. The gene calls are TRBV2 and TRBJ1-1; D is ambiguous. The CDR3 is 13 residues long. Trimming cost V 7 bases and J 1 base, with 10 bases left between them. Germline CDR1 SNHLY, CDR2 FYNNEI. The DNA of the CDR3 is TGTGCCAGCAAGTTGAACGGGAACACTGAAGCTTTCTTT. It is translated as CASKLNGNTEAFF.

Ten or more counts support this clonotype. The chain joins TRBV20-1 to TRBJ2-7; maybe TRBD2 (6 bases). This CDR3 spans 14 amino acids. Trimming took 3 bases from V and 4 from J, leaving 16 bases between them. Germline loops: CDR1 DFQATT, CDR2 SNEGSKA (reference sequence). CDR3 loop: CSASGTPDIYEQYF. DNA of the CDR3: TGCAGTGCTAGTGGGACTCCCGACATTTACGAGCAGTACTTC.

This clonotype came up a few times. V gene TRBV2 combines with J gene TRBJ2-3, with 10 positions matching TRBD2. Looked up from germline, CDR1 is SNHLY and CDR2 is FYNNEI. Unmatched junction bases numbered 6, after V lost 6 bases and J lost 6 bases. The CDR3 has 14 residues. The CDR3 region is CASRKRGGWDTQYF. CDR3 DNA sequence: TGTGCCAGCAGAAAGCGGGGGGGCTGGGATACGCAGTATTTT.

In this sample, this clonotype turned up a few times. The chain carries TRBV20-1 and TRBJ2-6; 7 nucleotides match TRBD1. The CDR3 consists of 14 residues. V was pared by 6 bases and J by 1 base, with 3 bases of the junction left unmatched. Per the germline V gene, CDR1 is DFQATT and CDR2 is SNEGSKA (reference sequence). The CDR3 nucleotides are TGCAGTGCAAGGGGGCCTTCTGGGGCCAACGTCCTGACTTTC. Protein: CSARGPSGANVLTF.

This clonotype was seen many times. The chain joins TRBV28 to TRBJ2-1; D might be TRBD1 or TRBD2, each matching 6 bases. The germline CDR1 and CDR2 sequences are MDHEN and SYDVKM. The ends were cut back, 1 base at V and 8 bases at J, with 12 bases in the middle. The CDR3 length is 14 residues. CDR3 bases: TGTGCCAGCAGTTTATTGCTGGGGGGCCATGAGCAGTTCTTC. Translation gives CASSLLLGGHEQFF. Supplemented by reference TRBV28 and TRBJ2-1, the full variable domain reads DVKVTQSSRYLVKRTGEKVFLECVQDMDHENMFWYRQDPGLGLRLIYFSYDVKMKEKGDIPEGYSVSREKKERFSLILESASTNQTSMYLCASSLLLGGHEQFFGPGTRLTVL.

With respect to this clonotype: A much larger clone differs from this one at a single base, so this may be a read error. V and J are TRBV20-1 and TRBJ1-6; D gene ambiguous. The germline V gene encodes CDR1 DFQATT and CDR2 SNEGSKA (reference sequence). The CDR3 is 12 amino acids. The CDR3 DNA sequence: TGCAGTCCTAGAGATTCGCAGTCACCCCTCCACTTT. It yields the protein CSPRDSQSPLHF.

This clonotype appeared a few times. CDR3 DNA sequence: TGTGCCAGCAGTCACCTACAGAGCTCCTATAATTCACCCCTCCACTTT. Its protein product is CASSHLQSSYNSPLHF. The V call is TRBV27, the J call TRBJ1-6; D uncertain. This CDR3 is built from 16 residues. From germline, CDR1 is MNHEY and CDR2 SMNVEV (reference sequence). V lost 5 bases to trimming and J lost 0 bases, with 11 bases between them.

This clonotype was observed a handful of times. This chain connects TRBV6-1 to TRBJ1-5; D unclear. Trimming pared 8 bases from V and 4 bases from J, leaving 18 bases between. Germline V gene lookup returns CDR1 MNHNS and CDR2 SASEGT. The CDR3 runs to 15 residues. The CDR3 is CASQVGPQGNQPQHF. The CDR3, as DNA: TGTGCCAGCCAGGTAGGCCCCCAAGGGAATCAGCCCCAGCATTTT.

This clonotype was counted many times. This chain connects TRBV7-9 to TRBJ1-2; perhaps TRBD1 as D (6 bases). Germline-derived CDR1 and CDR2 are SEHNR and FQNEAQ (reference sequence). The CDR3 length is 14 residues. The germline V and J ends were trimmed by 5 bases and 8 bases, with 18 bases remaining between them. The DNA for the CDR3 is TGTGCCAGCAGCGGGGGGGGCACGCTCCAAGGCTACACCTTC. It yields the protein CASSGGGTLQGYTF.

This clonotype showed up just a few times. The V call is TRBV6-2 or TRBV6-3, the J call TRBJ1-5, with 9 bases identical to TRBD1. CDR3 length: 16 residues. Per germline, CDR1 MNHEY and CDR2 SVGEGT. Trimming at V came to 2 bases and at J to 2 bases, leaving 4 bases not matched to a gene. The CDR3 region is CASSYPDRGRNQPQHF. In DNA, the CDR3 is TGTGCCAGCAGTTACCCGGACAGGGGACGCAATCAGCCCCAGCATTTT.

In this sample, this clonotype turned up many times. This chain connects TRBV9 to TRBJ2-7; a possible D gene is TRBD2 (6 bases). The V gene's germline CDR1 is SGDLS and CDR2 YYNGEE. CDR3 length: 14 amino acids. V lost 0 bases, J lost 2 bases, and 9 bases lay in between. CDR3: CASSVGGVTYEQYF. The DNA for the CDR3 is TGTGCCAGCAGCGTAGGCGGGGTGACCTACGAGCAGTACTTC.

This clonotype turned up a few times. The rearrangement joins TRBV19 to TRBJ1-2; D unresolved. This CDR3 is built from 16 residues. CDR1 and CDR2 from the germline V gene are LNHDA and SQIVND (reference sequence). Trimming removed 3 bases from V and 8 bases from J, with 22 bases in between. The CDR3 DNA is TGTGCCAGTAGTATTCTGAAAGTAATGTCGGCGGACGGCTACACCTTC. As protein: CASSILKVMSADGYTF.

The rearrangement links TRBV9 to TRBJ2-4; D not certain. This CDR3 comprises 19 residues. With 0 bases removed from V and 0 bases from J, the gap between germline ends came to 19 bases. From germline, CDR1 is SGDLS and CDR2 YYNGEE. CDR3 DNA sequence: TGTGCCAGCAGCGTAGACCCGGTTCCACGTTTTTCAGCCAAAAACATTCAGTACTTC. Residues: CASSVDPVPRFSAKNIQYF.

This clonotype was recorded at least ten times. V usage is TRBV6-1 and J usage is TRBJ2-2; D perhaps matches TRBD1 (5 bases). The CDR3 covers 15 residues. V was trimmed by 6 bases and J by 4 bases, leaving 15 bases between them. Germline V gene data show CDR1 as MNHNS and CDR2 as SASEGT. This CDR3 reads CASRTRVGATGELFF. The CDR3 nucleotides are TGTGCCAGCAGGACAAGGGTAGGGGCCACCGGGGAGCTGTTTTTT.

About this clonotype: Just one base apart from a much larger clone, this may be a read error. The chain recombines TRBV7-9 with TRBJ2-7; possible D gene TRBD1, 6 bases. Germline values: CDR1 SEHNR, CDR2 FQNEAQ (reference sequence). This CDR3 has 13 amino acids. Trimming pared 5 bases from V and 6 bases from J, leaving 14 bases between. CDR3 in DNA: TGTGCCAGCAGCCTCAGGGGCTCTGGCGAGCAGTACTTC. It translates to CASSLRGSGEQYF.

This clonotype was seen at least ten times. J is TRBJ1-5 and V is TRBV2; D ambiguous. The germline CDR1 and CDR2 sequences are SNHLY and FYNNEI. The ends were cut back, 0 bases at V and 5 bases at J, with 14 bases in the middle. The CDR3 spans 16 residues. The CDR3 bases are TGTGCCAGCAGTGAAGCGCCGGCAGGTAGTTATCAGCCCCAGCATTTT. It translates to CASSEAPAGSYQPQHF.

The chain uses TRBV6-5 and TRBJ1-3; a possible D gene is TRBD1 (6 bases). Germline V gene lookup returns CDR1 MNHEY and CDR2 SVGAGI. CDR3 length equals 18 residues. The germline V and J ends were trimmed by 2 bases and 2 bases, with 19 bases remaining between them. CDR3 sequence (DNA): TGTGCCAGCAGTTACGGCACAGGGAGTAGGGAAGCTGGAAACACCATATATTTT. This translates into CASSYGTGSREAGNTIYF.